This T cell receptor (beta chain) was sequenced for a study of response to subunit inactivated influenza vaccine. From the RT-PCR reads, TCRdb called clonotypes with MiXCR, one entry per CDR3 protein. The sample includes about 540,000 distinct CDR3 sequences, 20% to 25% of them seen just once. Turning to this clonotype: The antigen is not known. At one end, the junction sequence differs from germline, possibly due to a read error.

Study-wide points: Authors suggested few new T cells are recruited by each seasonal influenza vaccination.

Per the germline V gene, CDR1 is MNHEY and CDR2 is SVGEGT. CDR3 length: 12 residues. These same data were also listed under a study on T cells expressing NK-cell markers. Turning to that study: In generating TCR beta cDNA, 5'RACE template switching with UMIs was used. Among the eight sequenced donors, seven tested HCMV-seropositive and one tested seronegative. Anti-gamma-delta TCR antibody use in several experiments restricted sorting to alpha-beta TCR T cells. CD8+ T cells in roughly six donors included dominant NKG2C+ clonotypes at roughly 1.0-8%.

The sample consisted of CD4+ T cells sorted from PBMCs, taken 11 to 12 days after vaccination. The chain combines TRBV6-2 or TRBV6-3 with TRBJ2-7; the match to TRBD1 covers 11 bases. This clonotype was sampled from a man aged 50-60 years who received an inactivated influenza vaccine. The CDR3 DNA is TGTGCCAGCAGTGCGGGACAGGGGGACCCCGACTTC. This translates into CASSAGQGDPDF.